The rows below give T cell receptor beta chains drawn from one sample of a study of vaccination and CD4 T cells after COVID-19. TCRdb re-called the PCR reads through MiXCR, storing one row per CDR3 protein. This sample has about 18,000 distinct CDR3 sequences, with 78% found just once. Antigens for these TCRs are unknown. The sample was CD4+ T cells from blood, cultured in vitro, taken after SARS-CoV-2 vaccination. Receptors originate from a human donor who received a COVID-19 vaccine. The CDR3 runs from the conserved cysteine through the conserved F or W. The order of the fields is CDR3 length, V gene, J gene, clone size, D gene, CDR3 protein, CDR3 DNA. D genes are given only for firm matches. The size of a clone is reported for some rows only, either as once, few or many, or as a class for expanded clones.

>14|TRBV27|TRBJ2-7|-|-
CASSSTLGNYEQYF
TGTGCCAGCAGTTCCACTCTGGGAAATTACGAGCAGTACTTC
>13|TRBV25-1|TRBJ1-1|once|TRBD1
CASSESGGTEAFF
TGTGCCAGCAGTGAATCAGGGGGTACTGAAGCTTTCTTT
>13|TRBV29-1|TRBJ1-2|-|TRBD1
CSVEDWGQGGYTF
TGCAGCGTTGAAGATTGGGGACAGGGAGGCTACACCTTC
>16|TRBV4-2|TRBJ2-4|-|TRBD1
CASSQDGTGGRNIQYF
TGTGCCAGCAGCCAAGATGGAACAGGGGGAAGAAACATTCAGTACTTC
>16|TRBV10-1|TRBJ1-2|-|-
CASSESRTAEYYGYTF
TGCGCCAGCAGTGAGTCAAGGACAGCGGAGTACTATGGCTACACCTTC
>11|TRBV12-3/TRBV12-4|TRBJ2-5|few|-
CASSLAETQYF
TGTGCCAGCAGTTTAGCGGAGACCCAGTACTTC
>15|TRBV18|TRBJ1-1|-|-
CASSQGAPGNTEAFF
TGTGCCAGCTCACAAGGGGCGCCGGGGAACACTGAAGCTTTCTTT
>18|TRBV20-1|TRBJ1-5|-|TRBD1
CSARTTDRVGYSNQPQHF
TGCAGTGCTAGAACAACAGACAGGGTTGGCTATAGCAATCAGCCCCAGCATTTT
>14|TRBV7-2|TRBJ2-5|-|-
CASSTTLGRETQYF
TGTGCCAGCAGCACCACGTTGGGGAGAGAGACCCAGTACTTC
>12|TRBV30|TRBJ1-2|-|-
CAWSVGPYGYTF
TGTGCCTGGAGTGTAGGGCCCTATGGCTACACCTTC
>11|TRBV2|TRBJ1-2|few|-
CALGRGFGYTF
TGTGCCCTCGGCAGGGGCTTTGGCTACACCTTC
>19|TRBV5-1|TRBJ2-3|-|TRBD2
CASTRGTGTSGGASDTQYF
TGCGCCAGCACCCGCGGGACCGGGACTAGCGGGGGGGCATCAGATACGCAGTATTTT
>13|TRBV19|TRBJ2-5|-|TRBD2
CASSKSGGETQYF
TGTGCCAGTAGCAAATCGGGGGGAGAGACCCAGTACTTC
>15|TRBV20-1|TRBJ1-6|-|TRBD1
CSAAGQGQGNSPLHF
TGCAGTGCGGCGGGACAGGGGCAGGGGAATTCACCCCTCCACTTT
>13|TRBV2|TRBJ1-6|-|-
CASTGRDNSPLHF
TGTGCCAGCACTGGGAGGGATAATTCACCCCTCCACTTT
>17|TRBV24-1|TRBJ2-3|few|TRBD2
CATSDGLAGGPPDTQYF
TGTGCCACCAGTGACGGACTAGCGGGGGGGCCTCCAGATACGCAGTATTTT
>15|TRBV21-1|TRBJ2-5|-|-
CASSKARKGVETQYF
TGTGCCAGCAGCAAAGCGCGGAAGGGAGTAGAGACCCAGTACTTC
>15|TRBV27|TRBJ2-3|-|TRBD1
CASNTQGAGTDTQYF
TGTGCCAGCAACACTCAGGGGGCGGGGACAGATACGCAGTATTTT
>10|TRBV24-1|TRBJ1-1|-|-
CATTLSRRPF
TGTGCCACCACCCTCTCACGTCGCCCTTTT
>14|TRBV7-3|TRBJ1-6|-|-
CASSLTGSSSPLHF
TGTGCCAGCAGCTTAACAGGGTCTAGTTCACCCCTCCACTTT
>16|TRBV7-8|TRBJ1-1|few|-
CASSLARGLTSTEAFF
TGTGCCAGCAGCTTAGCTCGAGGCCTGACGTCCACTGAAGCTTTCTTT
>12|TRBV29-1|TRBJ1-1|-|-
CSGWPVNTEAFF
TGCAGCGGATGGCCAGTTAACACTGAAGCTTTCTTT
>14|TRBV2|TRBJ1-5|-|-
CASNTEAGDQPQHF
TGTGCCAGCAACACCGAGGCAGGGGATCAGCCCCAGCATTTT
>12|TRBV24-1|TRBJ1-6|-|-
CATSDGSSPLHF
TGTGCCACCAGTGACGGGAGTTCACCCCTCCACTTT
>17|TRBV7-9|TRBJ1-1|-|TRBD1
CASSFITGVLWHTEAFF
TGTGCCAGCAGCTTTATTACAGGGGTCTTATGGCACACTGAAGCTTTCTTT
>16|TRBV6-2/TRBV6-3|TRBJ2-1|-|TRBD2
CASSYGRGLADNEQFF
TGTGCCAGCAGTTACGGACGGGGACTAGCAGACAATGAGCAGTTCTTC
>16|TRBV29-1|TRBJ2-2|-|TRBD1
CSVEDPRTGLTGELFF
TGCAGCGTTGAAGATCCGAGGACAGGTCTCACCGGGGAGCTGTTTTTT
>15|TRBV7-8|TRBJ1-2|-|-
CASSLGPDRNYGYTF
TGTGCCAGCAGCTTGGGGCCTGACCGAAACTATGGCTACACCTTC
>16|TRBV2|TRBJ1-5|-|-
CASSGPGAGSGQPQHF
TGTGCCAGCAGTGGACCAGGGGCGGGCTCCGGACAGCCCCAGCATTTT
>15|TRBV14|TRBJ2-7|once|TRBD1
CASSQELGQLGEQYF
TGTGCCAGCAGCCAAGAATTGGGACAGCTGGGCGAGCAGTACTTC
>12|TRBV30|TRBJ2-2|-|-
CAWSRVGGELFF
TGTGCCTGGAGTAGGGTCGGCGGGGAGCTGTTTTTT
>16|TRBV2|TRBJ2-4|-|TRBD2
CASRALTSGGAYIQYF
TGTGCCAGCAGAGCCCTAACTAGCGGGGGGGCATACATTCAGTACTTC
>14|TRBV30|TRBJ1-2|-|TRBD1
CAWSAGQGRDGYTF
TGTGCCTGGAGTGCGGGACAGGGGAGGGATGGCTACACCTTC
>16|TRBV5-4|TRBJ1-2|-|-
CASSLDTGRANYGYTF
TGTGCCAGCAGCTTGGACACAGGGAGAGCTAACTATGGCTACACCTTC
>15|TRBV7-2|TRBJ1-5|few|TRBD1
CASSLGTGVGQPQHF
TGTGCCAGCAGCTTAGGGACAGGGGTAGGCCAGCCCCAGCATTTT
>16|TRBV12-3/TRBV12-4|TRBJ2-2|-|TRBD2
CASSPLAGGSTGELFF
TGTGCCAGCAGTCCGCTAGCGGGGGGTAGCACCGGGGAGCTGTTTTTT
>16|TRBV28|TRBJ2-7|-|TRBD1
CASSFLGGTGVREQYF
TGTGCCAGCAGTTTTTTGGGGGGGACAGGGGTTCGGGAGCAGTACTTC
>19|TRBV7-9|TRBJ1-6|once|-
CASSSRRGFDRSYNSPLHF
TGTGCCAGCAGCTCCCGCAGAGGGTTTGACAGGAGCTATAATTCACCCCTCCACTTT
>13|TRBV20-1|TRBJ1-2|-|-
CSARDGTNYGYTF
TGCAGTGCTAGAGATGGGACTAACTATGGCTACACCTTC
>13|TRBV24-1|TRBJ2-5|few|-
CATSGGPQETQYF
TGTGCCACCAGTGGTGGCCCCCAAGAGACCCAGTACTTC
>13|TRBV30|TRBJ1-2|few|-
CAWSVNRVGGYTF
TGTGCCTGGAGTGTTAACAGGGTGGGTGGCTACACCTTC
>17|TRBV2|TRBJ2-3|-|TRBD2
CASRGLAGLQSTDTQYF
TGTGCCAGCAGGGGACTAGCGGGGCTACAGAGCACAGATACGCAGTATTTT
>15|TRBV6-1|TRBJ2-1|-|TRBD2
CASGKIAGGRNEQFF
TGTGCCAGCGGAAAGATAGCGGGGGGGCGCAATGAGCAGTTCTTC
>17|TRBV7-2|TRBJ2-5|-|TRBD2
CASSLASGGGHLETQYF
TGTGCCAGCAGCTTGGCCTCGGGCGGGGGGCATCTTGAGACCCAGTACTTC
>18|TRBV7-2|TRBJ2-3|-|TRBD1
CASSLVVRGQGDPDTQYF
TGTGCCAGTAGCTTAGTGGTTCGTGGTCAGGGGGACCCAGATACGCAGTATTTT
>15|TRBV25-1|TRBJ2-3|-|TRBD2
CASSDPSGGADTQYF
TGTGCCAGCAGTGACCCTAGCGGGGGGGCAGATACGCAGTATTTT
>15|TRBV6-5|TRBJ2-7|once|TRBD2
CASSLSRGASYEQYF
TGTGCCAGCAGTTTATCGCGGGGGGCGTCCTACGAGCAGTACTTC
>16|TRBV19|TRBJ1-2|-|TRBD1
CASSYSMWTGNYGYTF
TGTGCCAGTAGCTACTCGATGTGGACAGGGAACTATGGCTACACCTTC
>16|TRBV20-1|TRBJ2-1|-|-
CSAHLPRGADYNEQFF
TGCAGTGCTCATCTCCCCCGGGGGGCCGACTACAATGAGCAGTTCTTC
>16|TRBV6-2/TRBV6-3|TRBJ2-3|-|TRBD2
CASTLGSGGAEDTQYF
TGTGCCAGCACTCTAGGGAGCGGGGGGGCCGAAGATACGCAGTATTTT
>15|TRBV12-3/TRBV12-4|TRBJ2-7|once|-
CASSLYGGSSYEQYF
TGTGCCAGCAGTTTATATGGGGGGAGCTCCTACGAGCAGTACTTC